Shown below are 20 T cell receptor beta chains from a single sample sequenced in a study of CD8+ T cells in alopecia areata. Once RNA had been extracted, it was reverse transcribed into cDNA to act as the sequencing template. Clones were sequenced by immunoSEQ multiplex PCR, and TCRdb holds only the in-frame ones, with some missing. The sample lists approximately 210,000 clones; just over 65% were seen once. As to treatment: oral pan-JAK inhibitor, 5-10 mg twice daily. The starting material was CD4+ T cells sorted from blood, obtained at week 44, from a patient treated with tofacitinib. The source is a human donor with alopecia areata.

The count of this clone is one. The chain uses TRBV4-3 and TRBJ1-2; possibly TRBD1 for D (6 bases). The V gene's germline CDR1 is LGHNA and CDR2 YSLEER. Between the trimmed V and J ends, which lost 3 bases and 8 bases, there was a span of 16 bases. This CDR3 spans 14 amino acids. In DNA form, the CDR3 reads TGCGCCAGCAGCCACGGGGGGCCGTCGGAAGGCTACACCTTC. This encodes CASSHGGPSEGYTF.

The chain recombines TRBV11-2 with TRBJ1-6; D uncertain. This CDR3 is 14 amino acids long. The V end was cut by 5 bases, the J end by 7 bases, with 12 bases between. Per the germline V gene, CDR1 is SGHAT and CDR2 is FQNNGV. The CDR3 is CASSLGQLNSPLHF. The CDR3, as DNA: TGTGCCAGCAGCCTTGGGCAGCTAAATTCACCCCTCCACTTT.

The chain has TRBV19 and TRBJ1-2; D is unclear. Germline assignment: CDR1 LNHDA and CDR2 SQIVND (reference sequence). The CDR3 spans 14 residues. V was clipped by 6 bases and J by 6 bases, with 17 bases between them. CDR3 sequence: CASSPAGGIDGYTF. The CDR3 nucleotides are TGTGCCAGTAGCCCGGCTGGCGGGATAGATGGCTACACCTTC.

The chain couples TRBV5-1 to TRBJ2-7; unclear D gene. CDR3 length equals 15 residues. Per germline, CDR1 SGHRS and CDR2 YFSETQ. Trimming pared 0 bases from V and 0 bases from J, leaving 10 bases between. The CDR3 protein is CASSLDGLSSYEQYF. In nucleotides, the CDR3 is TGCGCCAGCAGCTTGGATGGCTTAAGCTCCTACGAGCAGTACTTC.

The J gene is TRBJ1-5, the V gene TRBV29-1; 8 bases fit TRBD1. Germline V gene lookup returns CDR1 SQVTM and CDR2 ANQGSEA. This CDR3 has 13 amino acids. The CDR3 protein is CSAGQGLSQPQHF. The CDR3 nucleotides are TGCAGTGCTGGACAGGGTCTGTCTCAGCCCCAGCATTTT. Supplemented by reference TRBV29-1 and TRBJ1-5, the full variable domain reads SAVISQKPSRDICQRGTSLTIQCQVDSQVTMMFWYRQQPGQSLTLIATANQGSEATYESGFVIDKFPISRPNLTFSTLTVSNMSPEDSSIYLCSAGQGLSQPQHFGDGTRLSIL.

The chain has TRBV6-6 and TRBJ1-3, with D possibly being TRBD1 (5 bases). The CDR3 spans 14 residues. The germline V gene encodes CDR1 MNHNY and CDR2 SVGAGI (reference sequence). The V and J ends lost 0 bases and 3 bases respectively, with 6 bases between them. CDR3 loop: CASSYSGDGNTIYF. The CDR3 DNA reads as TGTGCCAGCAGTTACTCAGGGGATGGAAACACCATATATTTT.

This chain uses TRBV6-1 with TRBJ1-1; TRBD1 matches at 8 bases. This CDR3 comprises 12 residues. CDR1 MNHNS and CDR2 SASEGT come from the germline V gene. J lost 6 bases, V lost 6 bases, and 3 bases had no gene match. The CDR3 region has the DNA TGTGCCAGCAGAGCGGACAGGGCTGAAGCTTTCTTT. Residues: CASRADRAEAFF.

The gene calls are TRBV18 and TRBJ1-6; 8 positions match TRBD1. The CDR3 covers 16 residues. Trimming cost V 4 bases and J 7 bases; bases outside gene matches: 9. CDR1 is KGHSH, CDR2 LQKENI, per germline. CDR3 coding DNA: TGTGCCAGCTCACAAGTAGGACAGGGAGGAAATTCACCCCTCCACTTT. It encodes CASSQVGQGGNSPLHF.

This clone was observed many times. The same CDR3 arises from other DNA sequences in this sample as well. The chain has TRBV14 and TRBJ2-5; no reliable D call. V was trimmed by 1 base and J by 5 bases, leaving 5 bases between them. Germline V CDR1 and CDR2: SGHDN, FVKESK. The CDR3 covers 12 residues. In DNA form, the CDR3 reads TGTGCCAGCAGCCAAGCATGGGAGACCCAGTACTTC. Translation: CASSQAWETQYF.

With respect to this clone: The sample has other DNA sequences that encode this CDR3 too. The chain recombines TRBV25-1 with TRBJ2-3; D is uncertain. Trimming shortened V by 4 bases and J by 1 base, and 6 bases separated the two germline ends. The CDR3 contains 13 residues. The germline CDR1 and CDR2 sequences are MGHDK and SYGVNS. DNA for the CDR3: TGTGCCAGCAGTGGACGGGGCACAGATACGCAGTATTTT. It encodes CASSGRGTDTQYF. Variable domain in full (rest from reference TRBV25-1 and TRBJ2-3): EADIYQTPRYLVIGTGKKITLECSQTMGHDKMYWYQQDPGMELHLIHYSYGVNSTEKGDLSSESTVSRIRTEHFPLTLESARPSHTSQYLCASSGRGTDTQYFGPGTRLTVL.

This clone turned up a few times. V is TRBV7-9 and J is TRBJ2-3; the D is unclear. The CDR3 length is 15 residues. Germline CDR1 and CDR2: SEHNR and FQNEAQ (reference sequence). The germline V and J ends were trimmed by 2 bases and 5 bases, with 14 bases remaining between them. This CDR3 reads CASSLRAPTGDTQYF. The CDR3 coding sequence is TGTGCCAGCAGCTTAAGGGCACCGACGGGAGATACGCAGTATTTT.

The chain is built from TRBV5-1 and TRBJ2-3; the D is unclear. The germline V gene encodes CDR1 SGHRS and CDR2 YFSETQ. V lost 6 bases and J 6 bases, leaving 14 bases between the germline ends. The CDR3 is 13 amino acids. The CDR3, as DNA: TGCGCCAGCAACCCCCTCGGGCGTGATACGCAGTATTTT. The encoded protein is CASNPLGRDTQYF. The whole variable domain, filled in from reference TRBV5-1 and TRBJ2-3, reads KAGVTQTPRYLIKTRGQQVTLSCSPISGHRSVSWYQQTPGQGLQFLFEYFSETQRNKGNFPGRFSGRQFSNSRSEMNVSTLELGDSALYLCASNPLGRDTQYFGPGTRLTVL.

This clone appeared a few times. This sequence joins TRBV29-1 and TRBJ2-3; D call uncertain. The CDR3 extends over 13 amino acids. Germline-derived CDR1 and CDR2 are SQVTM and ANQGSEA. Trimming removed 4 bases at V and 4 bases at J, with 12 bases between. This chain's CDR3 is CSVGSSPSDTQYF. CDR3 sequence (DNA): TGCAGCGTTGGTAGCTCGCCGTCAGATACGCAGTATTTT.

V usage is TRBV29-1 and J usage is TRBJ2-7; 9 bases map to TRBD1. Germline V gene data show CDR1 as SQVTM and CDR2 as ANQGSEA. The CDR3 length is 15 residues. V dropped 5 bases and J dropped 3; count of bases not matched to a gene: 11. The CDR3, as DNA: TGCAGCGTTCGATACCGGGACAGGGCCGGCTACGAGCAGTACTTC. Translated: CSVRYRDRAGYEQYF.

The chain is built from TRBV4-2 and TRBJ2-6, with D unclear. The CDR3 runs to 12 residues. V lost 4 bases, J lost 9 bases, and 7 bases lay in between. Germline CDR1 is LGHNA and CDR2 is YNFKEQ. CDR3 residues: CASSRTDNVLTF. In nucleotides, the CDR3 is TGTGCCAGCAGCCGAACCGACAACGTCCTGACTTTC.

This chain joins TRBV30 and TRBJ2-7, with TRBD2 identical over 8 bases. V was clipped by 2 bases and J by 0 bases; unmatched bases: 6. Germline CDR1 GTSNPN, CDR2 SVGIG (reference sequence). This CDR3 has 15 amino acids. CDR3: CAWSRAGVTSYEQYF. DNA of the CDR3: TGTGCCTGGAGTCGAGCGGGGGTGACCTCCTACGAGCAGTACTTC.

The DNA for the CDR3 is TGTGCCAGCAGTTTAAAGACAAGGGGGTATGGCTACACCTTC. Translated: CASSLKTRGYGYTF. This sequence joins TRBV27 and TRBJ1-2, with D possibly TRBD1 on 6 matching bases. The CDR3 spans 14 residues. From germline, CDR1 is MNHEY and CDR2 SMNVEV (reference sequence). With 2 bases removed from V and 5 bases from J, the gap between germline ends came to 12 bases.

This chain connects TRBV18 to TRBJ2-7, with 10 bases aligning to TRBD1. The CDR3 runs to 14 residues. Trimming at V came to 0 bases and at J to 9 bases, leaving 5 bases not matched to a gene. The V gene's germline CDR1 is KGHSH and CDR2 LQKENI. CDR3 amino acids: CASSPPGQGNRQYF. The CDR3 DNA reads as TGTGCCAGCTCACCACCGGGACAGGGGAACCGGCAGTACTTC.

CDR3 residues: CASSFGTSGASTDTQYF. The CDR3 DNA follows: TGTGCCAGCAGCTTCGGGACTAGCGGGGCAAGCACAGATACGCAGTATTTT. The V and J genes are TRBV11-2 and TRBJ2-3; TRBD2 matches 13 bases. CDR1 and CDR2 (germline): SGHAT, FQNNGV. The CDR3 loop spans 17 amino acids. J lost 0 bases, V lost 3 bases, and 3 bases had no gene match.

The J gene is TRBJ2-3, the V gene TRBV30; possibly TRBD2 for D (6 bases). Germline V gene lookup returns CDR1 GTSNPN and CDR2 SVGIG (reference sequence). V was trimmed by 1 base and J by 4 bases, leaving 9 bases between them. The CDR3 spans 13 residues. The CDR3 coding sequence is TGTGCCTGGAGTGCTACTAGCCCAGATACGCAGTATTTT. Amino acid sequence: CAWSATSPDTQYF.